This T cell receptor beta chain was recovered during a study of cytomegalovirus exposure and HLA in healthy donors. As for the study in general: Unique TCR beta sequences numbering approximately 120 million came from 150 million to 200 million T cells in an earlier analysis. Findings of the study overall: The authors later found TCR association rates varying by HLA locus, with DRB1 most and HLA-C fewest. The study listed roughly 160 cytomegalovirus-associated TCR beta chains.

Despite likely unrecorded immune exposures, the donors were nominally healthy at the time of sampling. Points on this clone: What it binds is unknown.

Germline V gene data show CDR1 as SGHDN and CDR2 as FVKESK. CDR3 length equals 19 residues. With 3 bases clipped from V and 0 bases from J, the junction kept 8 bases outside the gene matches. Both 60 Vbeta primers and 13 Jbeta primers went into the PCR. Clones were sequenced by immunoSEQ multiplex PCR, and TCRdb holds only the in-frame ones, with some missing. The sample includes 150,000 to 200,000 clones. Input material: PBMCs. This chain connects TRBV14 to TRBJ2-6; TRBD2 aligns across 10 bases. This TCR was sampled from a young man in good health and CMV-seronegative. CDR3 DNA: TGTGCCAGCAGCCAGGGACTAGCGCGGGGAGCCTCTGGGGCCAACGTCCTGACTTTC. Its translation is CASSQGLARGASGANVLTF.